The rows below give T cell receptor beta chains drawn from one sample of a study of cytomegalovirus exposure and HLA in healthy donors. Assay: immunoSEQ multiplex PCR; the TCRdb copy retains only in-frame clones and omits some. The top ten clones hold roughly 1.4% of a sample with around 190,000 clones, about 9.4% of them seen once. Sequenced: PBMCs. Receptors were obtained from a woman in her 30s in good health and CMV-seropositive. Each CDR3 is given with its conserved first and last residue. The D gene is left open where the match is weak. Clone sizes are given selectively: once, few, many, or a class where the clone is expanded.

V: TRBV7-8
size: .
D: TRBD2
J: TRBJ2-7
CDR3: CASSPPGTSLYEQYF
DNA: TGTGCCAGCAGCCCCCCCGGGACTAGCCTCTACGAGCAGTACTTC

V: TRBV4-1
size: .
D: TRBD1
J: TRBJ2-7
CDR3: CASSQGPGGNEQYF
DNA: TGCGCCAGCAGCCAAGGTCCAGGGGGCAACGAGCAGTACTTC

V: TRBV2
size: .
D: .
J: TRBJ2-7
CDR3: CASSENSYEQYF
DNA: TGTGCCAGCAGTGAGAACTCCTACGAGCAGTACTTC

V: TRBV21-1
size: .
D: .
J: TRBJ2-3
CDR3: CASSKLTGTDTQYF
DNA: TGTGCCAGCAGCAAATTAACGGGGACAGATACGCAGTATTTT

V: TRBV5-1
size: few
D: TRBD1
J: TRBJ2-2
CDR3: CASSSTGTGNVGELFF
DNA: TGCGCCAGCAGCTCGACCGGGACAGGGAACGTCGGGGAGCTGTTTTTT

V: TRBV5-1
size: few
D: TRBD2
J: TRBJ2-7
CDR3: CASSSGGRGTYEQYF
DNA: TGCGCCAGCAGCTCGGGAGGGAGGGGAACCTACGAGCAGTACTTC

V: TRBV11-3
size: few
D: TRBD1
J: TRBJ1-1
CDR3: CASSLRQGAEAFF
DNA: TGTGCCAGCAGCCTCCGACAGGGTGCTGAAGCTTTCTTT

V: TRBV2
size: few
D: TRBD1
J: TRBJ1-1
CDR3: CASRIDRANTEAFF
DNA: TGTGCCAGCAGGATCGACAGGGCGAACACTGAAGCTTTCTTT

V: TRBV9
size: .
D: TRBD2
J: TRBJ2-3
CDR3: CASSVRTSGRTDTQYF
DNA: TGTGCCAGCAGCGTGAGGACTAGCGGGAGAACAGATACGCAGTATTTT

V: TRBV5-1
size: few
D: TRBD1
J: TRBJ1-1
CDR3: CASSWDRGNTEAFF
DNA: TGCGCCAGCAGCTGGGACAGGGGGAACACTGAAGCTTTCTTT

V: TRBV30
size: .
D: TRBD1
J: TRBJ1-4
CDR3: CAWRVGGQGEKLFF
DNA: TGTGCCTGGAGGGTAGGAGGACAGGGTGAAAAACTGTTTTTT

V: TRBV7-8
size: .
D: .
J: TRBJ2-7
CDR3: CASSPRQDSYEQYF
DNA: TGTGCCAGCAGCCCCAGACAGGACTCCTACGAGCAGTACTTC

V: TRBV7-2
size: .
D: .
J: TRBJ2-7
CDR3: CASSLSGVGSYEQYF
DNA: TGTGCCAGCAGCTTGTCGGGAGTAGGATCCTACGAGCAGTACTTC

V: TRBV10-3
size: .
D: TRBD1
J: TRBJ1-5
CDR3: CAISEGQAQPQHF
DNA: TGTGCCATCAGTGAGGGACAGGCTCAGCCCCAGCATTTT

V: TRBV11-2
size: few
D: TRBD1
J: TRBJ2-3
CDR3: CASTSKQGVHGGTQYF
DNA: TGTGCCAGCACCTCCAAACAGGGGGTCCATGGAGGTACGCAGTATTTT

V: TRBV10-2
size: many
D: .
J: TRBJ2-3
CDR3: CASSPSAPTDTQYF
DNA: TGCGCCAGCAGCCCTAGCGCCCCCACAGATACGCAGTATTTT

V: TRBV18
size: .
D: .
J: TRBJ1-3
CDR3: CASSPDRDSGNTIYF
DNA: TGTGCCAGCTCACCCGATCGGGATTCTGGAAACACCATATATTTT

V: TRBV30
size: .
D: .
J: TRBJ1-5
CDR3: CAWSVSSVSNQPQHF
DNA: TGTGCCTGGAGTGTAAGTTCGGTTAGCAATCAGCCCCAGCATTTT

V: TRBV5-6
size: few
D: .
J: TRBJ1-2
CDR3: CASSLWAGATYGYTF
DNA: TGTGCCAGCAGCTTGTGGGCGGGGGCCACCTATGGCTACACCTTC

V: TRBV6-5
size: .
D: .
J: TRBJ2-3
CDR3: CASSYTGTDTQYF
DNA: TGTGCCAGCAGTTATACAGGGACAGATACGCAGTATTTT

V: TRBV14
size: .
D: .
J: TRBJ1-6
CDR3: CASSQEANYNSPLHF
DNA: TGTGCCAGCAGCCAAGAAGCCAACTATAATTCACCCCTCCACTTT

V: TRBV9
size: .
D: .
J: TRBJ2-7
CDR3: CASSVGAVTSYEQYF
DNA: TGTGCCAGCAGCGTAGGGGCAGTAACCTCCTACGAGCAGTACTTC

V: TRBV27
size: few
D: .
J: TRBJ1-1
CDR3: CASSLRGRAPMNTEAFF
DNA: TGTGCCAGCAGTTTAAGAGGCCGAGCCCCCATGAACACTGAAGCTTTCTTT